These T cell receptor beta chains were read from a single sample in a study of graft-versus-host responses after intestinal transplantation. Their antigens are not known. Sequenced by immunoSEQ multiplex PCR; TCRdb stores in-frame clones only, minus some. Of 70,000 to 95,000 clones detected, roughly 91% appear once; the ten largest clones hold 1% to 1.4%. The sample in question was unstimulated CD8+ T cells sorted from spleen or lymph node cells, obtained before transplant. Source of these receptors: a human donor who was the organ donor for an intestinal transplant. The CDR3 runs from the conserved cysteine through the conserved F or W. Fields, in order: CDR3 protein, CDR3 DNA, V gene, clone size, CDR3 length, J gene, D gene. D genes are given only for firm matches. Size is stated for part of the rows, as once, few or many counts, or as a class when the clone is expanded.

CASSIGGSWADTQYF TGTGCCAGTAGTATCGGCGGGAGTTGGGCCGATACGCAGTATTTT TRBV19 . 15 TRBJ2-3 TRBD2
CASSGSLAGGQNEQFF TGTGCCAGCAGCGGTTCACTAGCGGGAGGGCAGAATGAGCAGTTCTTC TRBV27 . 16 TRBJ2-1 TRBD2
CASGLAAGYEQYF TGTGCCAGCGGACTAGCGGCGGGGTACGAGCAGTACTTC TRBV27 . 13 TRBJ2-7 TRBD2
CASSSSERGNYEQYF TGTGCCAGCAGCTCCTCCGAGCGGGGGAACTACGAGCAGTACTTC TRBV13 . 15 TRBJ2-7 TRBD2
CSPDQGWPQHF TGCAGCCCCGACCAGGGGTGGCCCCAGCATTTT TRBV29-1 . 11 TRBJ1-5 .
CASSLESGGTGELFF TGCGCCAGCAGCTTGGAGTCAGGGGGGACCGGGGAGCTGTTTTTT TRBV5-1 . 15 TRBJ2-2 .
CASSLDRKIGYTF TGTGCCAGCAGTTTAGACAGAAAAATAGGCTACACCTTC TRBV27 . 13 TRBJ1-2 .
CASSYRTEAFF TGTGCCAGCAGTTACCGCACTGAAGCTTTCTTT TRBV6-6 few 11 TRBJ1-1 .
CSVENSGTFGFF TGCAGCGTCGAAAATAGCGGGACCTTCGGGTTCTTC TRBV29-1 . 12 TRBJ2-1 TRBD2
CASSFWLAGRSDTQYF TGTGCCAGCAGTTTTTGGCTAGCGGGAAGGTCAGATACGCAGTATTTT TRBV27 . 16 TRBJ2-3 TRBD2
CASSSGTSSSYNEQFF TGTGCCAGCAGCTCAGGGACTTCCAGCTCCTACAATGAGCAGTTCTTC TRBV9 . 16 TRBJ2-1 .
CASSPSAGVEPGANVLTF TGTGCCAGCAGCCCTTCGGCAGGGGTAGAACCTGGGGCCAACGTCCTGACTTTC TRBV7-9 . 18 TRBJ2-6 .
CASSGMDRTGIKVSGNTIYF TGTGCCAGCAGTGGGATGGATCGGACAGGCATAAAAGTCTCTGGAAACACCATATATTTT TRBV2 . 20 TRBJ1-3 TRBD1
CAWAGTPMGYEQFF TGTGCCTGGGCAGGGACTCCGATGGGGTATGAGCAGTTCTTC TRBV30 . 14 TRBJ2-1 .
CASSQVVIRGRTEAFF TGTGCCAGCAGCCAAGTCGTGATCAGGGGGCGGACTGAAGCTTTCTTT TRBV4-2 . 16 TRBJ1-1 TRBD1
CAWSPAENTEAFF TGTGCCTGGAGTCCCGCGGAGAACACTGAAGCTTTCTTT TRBV30 few 13 TRBJ1-1 .
CASSQTGQQPQHF TGCGCCAGCAGTCAGACAGGACAACAGCCCCAGCATTTT TRBV23-1 . 13 TRBJ1-5 .
CASRREAGTQYF TGCGCCAGCCGTAGGGAAGCGGGTACGCAGTATTTT TRBV4-1 . 12 TRBJ2-3 .
CASSLAGGHEQYF TGTGCCAGCAGTCTTGCGGGAGGGCACGAGCAGTACTTC TRBV27 . 13 TRBJ2-7 TRBD2
CASSPGVGAEQYF TGTGCCAGCAGCCCGGGGGTAGGGGCCGAGCAGTACTTC TRBV5-6 few 13 TRBJ2-7 .
CASTTEGTYEQYF TGTGCCAGCACCACGGAGGGGACCTACGAGCAGTACTTC TRBV7-9 . 13 TRBJ2-7 .
CASSVTGKGGLSTEAFF TGTGCCAGTAGTGTCACAGGAAAAGGTGGCCTGAGCACTGAAGCTTTCTTT TRBV19 . 17 TRBJ1-1 .
CASSTPGSYNEQFF TGCGCCAGCAGCACCCCAGGCTCCTACAATGAGCAGTTCTTC TRBV4-1 . 14 TRBJ2-1 .
CASSWGDYGYTF TGTGCCAGTAGTTGGGGGGACTATGGCTACACCTTC TRBV19 . 12 TRBJ1-2 .
CASSPTGFPEQYF TGTGCCAGCAGCCCTACAGGGTTCCCCGAGCAGTACTTC TRBV7-6 . 13 TRBJ2-7 .
CASSFRRELYEQYF TGTGCCAGCAGTTTCCGGCGGGAGCTCTACGAGCAGTACTTC TRBV28 . 14 TRBJ2-7 TRBD2
CASSVVLGPYNEQFF TGTGCCAGCAGCGTAGTTCTGGGGCCGTACAATGAGCAGTTCTTC TRBV9 . 15 TRBJ2-1 .
CASKGGTSGRDTQYF TGTGCCAGCAAGGGAGGGACTAGCGGGCGGGATACGCAGTATTTT TRBV27 . 15 TRBJ2-3 TRBD2
CASSHPGLAGTYEQYF TGTGCCAGCAGCCACCCGGGACTAGCGGGGACCTACGAGCAGTACTTC TRBV5-4 once 16 TRBJ2-7 TRBD2
CSVVTGNYEQYF TGCAGCGTTGTAACAGGAAACTACGAGCAGTACTTC TRBV29-1 . 12 TRBJ2-7 .
CASSLVARLHYNEQFF TGTGCCAGCAGCTTAGTGGCCCGCTTGCATTACAATGAGCAGTTCTTC TRBV7-9 . 16 TRBJ2-1 .
CASSPWGEYQPQHF TGTGCCAGCAGCCCATGGGGGGAGTATCAGCCCCAGCATTTT TRBV9 . 14 TRBJ1-5 .
CASSIPPAGYNEQFF TGTGCCAGTAGTATACCCCCGGCGGGATACAATGAGCAGTTCTTC TRBV19 . 15 TRBJ2-1 .
CSVGGRSGTYEQYF TGCAGCGTTGGGGGGAGGAGTGGAACCTACGAGCAGTACTTC TRBV29-1 . 14 TRBJ2-7 .
CASSLSAGGHAYEQYF TGTGCCAGCAGCTTAAGCGCAGGGGGACACGCCTACGAGCAGTACTTC TRBV13 . 16 TRBJ2-7 TRBD1
CASSDSRRNVNTEAFF TGTGCCAGCAGTGATTCCAGAAGAAATGTGAACACTGAAGCTTTCTTT TRBV2 . 16 TRBJ1-1 .
CASTKRTDGEYNQPQHF TGTGCCAGCACAAAGCGGACGGATGGGGAATACAATCAGCCCCAGCATTTT TRBV28 . 17 TRBJ1-5 .
CASSPGLAKTDTQYF TGTGCCAGCAGTCCGGGACTAGCGAAGACAGATACGCAGTATTTT TRBV7-3 . 15 TRBJ2-3 TRBD2
CASSPQGISGNTIYF TGTGCCAGCAGCCCGCAGGGAATCTCTGGAAACACCATATATTTT TRBV7-9 . 15 TRBJ1-3 .
CASSSSSSGEQYF TGTGCCAGCAGTTCATCCTCTTCCGGGGAGCAGTACTTC TRBV6-5 . 13 TRBJ2-7 .